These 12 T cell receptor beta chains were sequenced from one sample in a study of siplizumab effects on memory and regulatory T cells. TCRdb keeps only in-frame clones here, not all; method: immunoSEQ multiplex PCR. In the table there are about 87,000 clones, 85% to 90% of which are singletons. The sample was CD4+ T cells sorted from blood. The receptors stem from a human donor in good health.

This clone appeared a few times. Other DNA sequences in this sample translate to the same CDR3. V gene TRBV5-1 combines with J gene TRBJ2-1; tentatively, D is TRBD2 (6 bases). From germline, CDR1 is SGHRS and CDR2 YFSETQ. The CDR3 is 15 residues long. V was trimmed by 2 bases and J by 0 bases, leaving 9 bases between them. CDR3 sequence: CASSFGGNSYNEQFF. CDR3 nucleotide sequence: TGCGCCAGCAGCTTCGGGGGTAACTCCTACAATGAGCAGTTCTTC.

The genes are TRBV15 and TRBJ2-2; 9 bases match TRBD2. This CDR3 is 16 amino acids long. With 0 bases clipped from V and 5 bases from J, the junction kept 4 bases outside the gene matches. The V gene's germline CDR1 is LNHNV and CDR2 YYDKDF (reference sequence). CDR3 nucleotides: TGTGCCACCAGCAGAGATCTAGCGGGAAATACCGGGGAGCTGTTTTTT. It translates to CATSRDLAGNTGELFF.

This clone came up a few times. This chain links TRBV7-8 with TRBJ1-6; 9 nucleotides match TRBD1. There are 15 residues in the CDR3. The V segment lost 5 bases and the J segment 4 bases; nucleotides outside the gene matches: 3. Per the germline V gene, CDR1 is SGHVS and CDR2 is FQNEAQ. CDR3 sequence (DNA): TGTGCCAGCAGCCCAGGACAGGGGTATAATTCACCCCTCCACTTT. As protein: CASSPGQGYNSPLHF.

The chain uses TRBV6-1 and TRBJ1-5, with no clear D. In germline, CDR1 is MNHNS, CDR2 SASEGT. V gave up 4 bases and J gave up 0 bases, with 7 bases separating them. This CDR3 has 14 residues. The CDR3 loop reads CASSGQVSNQPQHF. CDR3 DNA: TGTGCCAGCAGTGGTCAGGTTAGCAATCAGCCCCAGCATTTT.

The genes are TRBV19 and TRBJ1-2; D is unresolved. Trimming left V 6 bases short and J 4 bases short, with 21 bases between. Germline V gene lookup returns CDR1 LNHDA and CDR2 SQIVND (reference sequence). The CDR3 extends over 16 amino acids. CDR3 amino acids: CASSLQRGGRSYGYTF. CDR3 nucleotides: TGTGCCAGTAGCCTCCAGAGAGGAGGGCGCAGCTATGGCTACACCTTC.

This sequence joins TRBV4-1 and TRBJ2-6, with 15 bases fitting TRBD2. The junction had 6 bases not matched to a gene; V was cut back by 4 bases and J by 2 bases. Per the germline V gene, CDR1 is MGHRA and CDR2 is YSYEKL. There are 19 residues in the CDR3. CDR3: CASSPWTSGRETGANVLTF. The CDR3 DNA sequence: TGCGCCAGCAGCCCCTGGACTAGCGGGAGGGAGACTGGGGCCAACGTCCTGACTTTC.

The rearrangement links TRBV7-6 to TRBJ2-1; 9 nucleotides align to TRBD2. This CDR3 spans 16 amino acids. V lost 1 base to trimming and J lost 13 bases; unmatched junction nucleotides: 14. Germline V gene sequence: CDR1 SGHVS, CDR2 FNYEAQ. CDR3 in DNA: TGTGCCAGCAGCTTAGGGACTAGCGTACAAGCATCTCCCCAGTTCTTC. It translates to CASSLGTSVQASPQFF. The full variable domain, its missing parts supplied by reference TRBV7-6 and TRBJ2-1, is GAGVSQSPRYKVTKRGQDVALRCDPISGHVSLYWYRQALGQGPEFLTYFNYEAQQDKSGLPNDRFSAERPEGSISTLTIQRTEQRDSAMYRCASSLGTSVQASPQFFGPGTRLTVL.

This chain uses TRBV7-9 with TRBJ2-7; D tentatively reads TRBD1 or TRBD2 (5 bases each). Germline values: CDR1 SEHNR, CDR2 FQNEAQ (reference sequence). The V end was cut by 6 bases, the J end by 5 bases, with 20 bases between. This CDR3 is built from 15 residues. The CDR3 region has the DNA TGTGCCAGCAGAAAGACCGGGACGGACCCACACGAGCAGTACTTC. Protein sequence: CASRKTGTDPHEQYF.

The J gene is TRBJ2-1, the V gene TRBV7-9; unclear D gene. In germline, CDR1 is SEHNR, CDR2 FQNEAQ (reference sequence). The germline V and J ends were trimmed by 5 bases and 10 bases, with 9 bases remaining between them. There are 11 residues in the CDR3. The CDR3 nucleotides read TGTGCCAGCAGCGTTAGTAGCGAGCAGTTCTTC. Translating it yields CASSVSSEQFF.

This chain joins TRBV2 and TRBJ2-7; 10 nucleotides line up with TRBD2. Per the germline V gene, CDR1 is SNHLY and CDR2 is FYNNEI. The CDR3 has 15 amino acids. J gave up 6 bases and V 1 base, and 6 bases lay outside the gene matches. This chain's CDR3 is CASSEERGGLSEQYF. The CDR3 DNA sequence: TGTGCCAGCAGTGAAGAGCGGGGGGGGCTCTCCGAGCAGTACTTC.

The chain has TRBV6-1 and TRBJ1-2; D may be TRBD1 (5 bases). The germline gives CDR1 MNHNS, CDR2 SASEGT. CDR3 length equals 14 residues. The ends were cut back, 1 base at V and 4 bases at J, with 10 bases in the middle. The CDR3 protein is CASSEGVRVYGYTF. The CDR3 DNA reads TGTGCCAGCAGTGAAGGAGTCAGGGTCTATGGCTACACCTTC.

The chain's CDR3 is CASKGPLNEKLFF. The CDR3 region has the DNA TGTGCCAGCAAGGGACCGTTAAATGAAAAACTGTTTTTT. The rearrangement links TRBV28 to TRBJ1-4; D is possibly TRBD1 (5 bases). This CDR3 has 13 amino acids. Germline CDR1 and CDR2: MDHEN and SYDVKM. V gave up 7 bases and J gave up 5 bases, with 11 bases separating them. The whole variable domain, remainder taken from reference TRBV28 and TRBJ1-4, is DVKVTQSSRYLVKRTGEKVFLECVQDMDHENMFWYRQDPGLGLRLIYFSYDVKMKEKGDIPEGYSVSREKKERFSLILESASTNQTSMYLCASKGPLNEKLFFGSGTQLSVL.